The 9 T cell receptor beta chains reported below all come from one sample, sequenced in a study of blood T cell repertoires in COVID-19. The method was immunoSEQ multiplex PCR; TCRdb's version includes in-frame clones alone and lacks a portion of them. The sample yields roughly 160,000 clones, 85% to 90% seen once. Sequenced material: peripheral blood. Source of these receptors: a man between 45 and 60 years old who had recovered from COVID-19.

V is TRBV5-4 and J is TRBJ2-2; TRBD1 agrees at 8 bases. V shed 2 bases and J 4 bases; nucleotides not matched to a gene: 4. The germline V gene encodes CDR1 SGHNT and CDR2 YYREEE (reference sequence). The CDR3 is 15 amino acids. The CDR3 region has the DNA TGTGCCAGCAGCTTTGCAGGGGGCATCACCGGGGAGCTGTTTTTT. Protein: CASSFAGGITGELFF.

The rearrangement joins TRBV2 to TRBJ1-2; D is undetermined. CDR1 and CDR2 from the germline V gene are SNHLY and FYNNEI. This CDR3 region has 17 residues. V was shortened by 0 bases and J by 0 bases, with 14 bases between the two germline ends. This chain's CDR3 is CASSEALLRLANYGYTF. The CDR3 region has the DNA TGTGCCAGCAGTGAAGCGCTTCTACGTTTAGCTAACTATGGCTACACCTTC.

The V gene is TRBV19, the J gene TRBJ2-1, with D maybe TRBD2 (7 bases). Trimming took 3 bases from V and 9 from J, leaving 12 bases between them. The CDR3 runs to 13 residues. In germline, CDR1 is LNHDA, CDR2 SQIVND (reference sequence). The DNA of the CDR3 is TGTGCCAGTAGTATCGGCGGGGGCACTGAGCAGTTCTTC. Its translation: CASSIGGGTEQFF.

The V call is TRBV5-8, the J call TRBJ2-7; D remains ambiguous. Germline-derived CDR1 and CDR2 are SGHTS and YDEGEE. The CDR3 loop spans 11 amino acids. Trimming took off 1 base at V and 5 bases at J, with 4 bases between the two ends. Here the CDR3 DNA reads TGTGCCAGCAGCTTGCTCCACGAGCAGTACTTC. It translates to CASSLLHEQYF.

The rearrangement joins TRBV6-6 to TRBJ1-6, with D uncertain. Deletions cut 7 bases from V and 0 bases from J, with 16 bases between. Per germline, CDR1 MNHNY and CDR2 SVGAGI (reference sequence). There are 17 residues in the CDR3. In nucleotides, the CDR3 is TGTGCCAGCACTCGCCAGGCTGGGAGCTCCTATAATTCACCCCTCCACTTT. It specifies CASTRQAGSSYNSPLHF.

This chain joins TRBV10-2 and TRBJ2-1; 15 positions agree with TRBD2. CDR1 is WSHSY, CDR2 SAAADI, per germline. The CDR3 extends over 15 amino acids. The V gene end was trimmed by 0 bases and the J gene end by 12 bases; junction bases not matched to a gene: 3. CDR3 nucleotide sequence: TGCGCCAGCAGTGAGTCGGGGACTAGCGGGAGGTCGCAGTTCTTC. The encoded protein is CASSESGTSGRSQFF.

V and J are TRBV5-1 and TRBJ2-5, with D maybe TRBD1 (6 bases). CDR1 and CDR2 (germline): SGHRS, YFSETQ. CDR3 length: 14 amino acids. Trimming pared 0 bases from V and 7 bases from J, leaving 13 bases between. The CDR3 region has the DNA TGCGCCAGCAGCTTGGGGGACAATCAGGGGACCCAGTACTTC. As protein: CASSLGDNQGTQYF.

The rearrangement joins TRBV29-1 to TRBJ1-3; 10 nucleotides match TRBD1. V gave up 6 bases and J gave up 0 bases; unmatched junction bases: 2. The length of the CDR3 is 14 residues. Germline loops: CDR1 SQVTM, CDR2 ANQGSEA. CDR3 loop: CSVGTGVSGNTIYF. CDR3 DNA sequence: TGCAGCGTCGGGACAGGGGTCTCTGGAAACACCATATATTTT.

This chain uses TRBV7-3 with TRBJ2-3; D uncertain. CDR3 size: 16 residues. V gave up 5 bases and J gave up 4 bases, with 19 bases separating them. CDR1 SGHTA and CDR2 FQGTGA come from the germline V gene. The CDR3 DNA follows: TGTGCCAGCAGCCCTGAGCTTGCAGTGGAGCCAGATACGCAGTATTTT. Translated: CASSPELAVEPDTQYF.